This T cell receptor beta chain was found in a study of read filtering for tumor transcriptome and immune sequencing. As for the study in general: Whole-transcriptome libraries were prepared after DNase treatment.

From 400 to 450 ng of RNA, a library with molecular barcoded alpha/delta and beta/gamma adaptors was made. MiXCR, applied by TCRdb to the reads, yields one record per CDR3 protein. The table has around 130,000 distinct CDR3 sequences, approximately 13% seen once. CDR3 size: 13 residues. In germline, CDR1 is KGHDR, CDR2 SFDVKD. As to this clonotype: Its matching antigen is unknown. This sequence may be a read error, since a much larger clone differs from it by one base.

Study-level findings and limits: Single-read clonotypes: roughly 80% of IR-seq clonotypes (roughly 3.5% of reads), about 70% of RNA-seq clonotypes (approximately 43% of reads).

The specimen sequenced was a population of CD138-negative cells sorted from bone marrow. The genes are TRBV24-1 and TRBJ2-1, with D perhaps TRBD1 or TRBD2 (5 bases each). This TCR was sampled from a donor at least 40 years old with multiple myeloma. The CDR3 loop reads CATSGGGFNEQFF. The CDR3 DNA reads TGTGCCACGAGTGGGGGTGGGTTCAATGAGCAGTTCTTC.